Given below is one TCR beta chain in context. This entry belongs to a study of T cells in Graves' hyperthyroidism and ophthalmopathy. Researchers amplified the TCR beta CDR3 regions from RNA transcripts. The study used the HTBI primer set for a first-round RT-PCR of the TCR CDR3. TCRdb redid the calling of the multiplex PCR reads with MiXCR, one entry per CDR3 protein. The sample yields about 420,000 distinct CDR3 sequences, approximately 15% seen once. The CDR3 has 14 residues. V was pared by 6 bases and J by 10 bases, with 8 bases of the junction left unmatched. Germline V gene data show CDR1 as KGHDR and CDR2 as SFDVKD. Diagnosis rested on symptoms, serum thyroxine and TRAb, thyroid ultrasound, and orbital computed tomography.

The sequenced sample consisted of blood. The chain links TRBV24-1 to TRBJ2-1; 10 bases agree with TRBD2. The receptor comes from a young woman with Graves' hyperthyroidism. The DNA for the CDR3 is TGTGCCACCAGTCCGAGCGGGGGGGCCTTGGAGCAGTTCTTC. Translated: CATSPSGGALEQFF.